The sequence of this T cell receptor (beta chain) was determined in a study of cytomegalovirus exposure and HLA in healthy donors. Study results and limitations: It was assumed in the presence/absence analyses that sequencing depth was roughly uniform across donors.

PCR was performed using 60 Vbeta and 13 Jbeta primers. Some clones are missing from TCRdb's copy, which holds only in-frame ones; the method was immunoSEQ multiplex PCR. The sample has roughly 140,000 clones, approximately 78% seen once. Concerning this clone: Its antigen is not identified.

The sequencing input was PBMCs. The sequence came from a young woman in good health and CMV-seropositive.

The CDR3 sequence: CASSPTLVLNTEAFF. DNA of the CDR3: TGTGCCAGCTCCCCCACCCTAGTGCTGAACACTGAAGCTTTCTTT. The rearrangement links TRBV18 to TRBJ1-1; D is unresolved. V lost 6 bases and J lost 0, with 14 bases in between. The CDR3 is 15 amino acids. Germline CDR1 KGHSH, CDR2 LQKENI.